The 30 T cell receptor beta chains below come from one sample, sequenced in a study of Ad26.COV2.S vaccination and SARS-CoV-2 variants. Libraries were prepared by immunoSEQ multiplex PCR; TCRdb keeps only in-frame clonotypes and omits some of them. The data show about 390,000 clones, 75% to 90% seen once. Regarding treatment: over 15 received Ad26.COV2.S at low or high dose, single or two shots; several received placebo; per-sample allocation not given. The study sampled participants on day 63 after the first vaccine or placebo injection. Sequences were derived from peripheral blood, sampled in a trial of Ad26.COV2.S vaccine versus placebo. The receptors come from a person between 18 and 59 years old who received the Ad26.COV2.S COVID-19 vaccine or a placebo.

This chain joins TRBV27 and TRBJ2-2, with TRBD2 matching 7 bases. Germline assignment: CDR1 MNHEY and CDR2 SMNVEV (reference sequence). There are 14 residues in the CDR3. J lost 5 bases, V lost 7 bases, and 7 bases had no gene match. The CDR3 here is CASTGLVRTGELFF. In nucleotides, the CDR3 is TGTGCCAGCACCGGACTAGTTAGGACCGGGGAGCTGTTTTTT.

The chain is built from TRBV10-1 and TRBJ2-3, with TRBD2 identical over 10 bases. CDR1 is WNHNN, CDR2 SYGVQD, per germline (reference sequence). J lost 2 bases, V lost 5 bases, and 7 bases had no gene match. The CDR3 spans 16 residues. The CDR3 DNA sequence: TGCGCCAGCAGTTCTAGGACTAGCGGCTTCACAGATACGCAGTATTTT. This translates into CASSSRTSGFTDTQYF.

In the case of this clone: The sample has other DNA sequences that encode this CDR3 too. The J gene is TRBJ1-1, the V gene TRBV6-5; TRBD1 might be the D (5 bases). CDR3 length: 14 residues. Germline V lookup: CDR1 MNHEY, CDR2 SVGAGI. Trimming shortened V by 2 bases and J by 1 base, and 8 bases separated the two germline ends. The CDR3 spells CASSYGGGNTEAFF. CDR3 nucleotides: TGTGCCAGCAGTTACGGCGGGGGGAACACTGAAGCTTTCTTT.

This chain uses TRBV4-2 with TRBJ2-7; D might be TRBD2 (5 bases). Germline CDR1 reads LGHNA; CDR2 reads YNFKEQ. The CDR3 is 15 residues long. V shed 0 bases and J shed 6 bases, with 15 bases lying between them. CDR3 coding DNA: TGTGCCAGCAGCCAAGATGGGCGGCCTAGCCGCGAGCAGTACTTC. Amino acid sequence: CASSQDGRPSREQYF.

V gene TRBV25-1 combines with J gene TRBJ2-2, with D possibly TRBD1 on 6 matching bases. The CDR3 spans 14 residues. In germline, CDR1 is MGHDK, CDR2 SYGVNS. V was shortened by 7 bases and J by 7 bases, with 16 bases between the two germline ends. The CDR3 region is CASTAGEEVGELFF. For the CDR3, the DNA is TGTGCCAGCACCGCAGGGGAAGAGGTCGGGGAGCTGTTTTTT. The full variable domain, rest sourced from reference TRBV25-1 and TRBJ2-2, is EADIYQTPRYLVIGTGKKITLECSQTMGHDKMYWYQQDPGMELHLIHYSYGVNSTEKGDLSSESTVSRIRTEHFPLTLESARPSHTSQYLCASTAGEEVGELFFGEGSRLTVL.

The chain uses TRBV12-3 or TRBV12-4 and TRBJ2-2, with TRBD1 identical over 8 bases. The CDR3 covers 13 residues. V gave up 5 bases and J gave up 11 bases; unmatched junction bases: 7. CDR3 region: CASSRQGTAELFF. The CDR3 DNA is TGTGCCAGCAGTAGACAGGGGACCGCTGAGCTGTTTTTT.

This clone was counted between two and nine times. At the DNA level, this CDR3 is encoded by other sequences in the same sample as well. The CDR3 DNA reads as TGTGCCAGCTCACCCTTTAGTGGGGGTCAGACAGATACGCAGTATTTT. It translates to CASSPFSGGQTDTQYF. This chain uses TRBV18 with TRBJ2-3; D is tentatively TRBD1 or TRBD2 (5 bases each). Trimming took 3 bases from V and 3 from J, leaving 16 bases between them. The length of the CDR3 is 16 residues. Germline CDR1 and CDR2: KGHSH and LQKENI. The variable domain in full, with the rest retrieved from reference TRBV18 and TRBJ2-3, is NAGVMQNPRHLVRRRGQEARLRCSPMKGHSHVYWYRQLPEEGLKFMVYLQKENIIDESGMPKERFSAEFPKEGPSILRIQQVVRGDSAAYFCASSPFSGGQTDTQYFGPGTRLTVL.

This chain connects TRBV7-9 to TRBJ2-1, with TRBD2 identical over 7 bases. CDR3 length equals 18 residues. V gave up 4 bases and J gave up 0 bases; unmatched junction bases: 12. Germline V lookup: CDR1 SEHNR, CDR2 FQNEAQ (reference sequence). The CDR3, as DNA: TGTGCCAGCAGCTCCAAGCGGGGCGGGGCAAGCTCCTACAATGAGCAGTTCTTC. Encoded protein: CASSSKRGGASSYNEQFF. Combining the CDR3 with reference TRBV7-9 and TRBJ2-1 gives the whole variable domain DTGVSQNPRHKITKRGQNVTFRCDPISEHNRLYWYRQTLGQGPEFLTYFQNEAQLEKSRLLSDRFSAERPKGSFSTLEIQRTEQGDSAMYLCASSSKRGGASSYNEQFFGPGTRLTVL.

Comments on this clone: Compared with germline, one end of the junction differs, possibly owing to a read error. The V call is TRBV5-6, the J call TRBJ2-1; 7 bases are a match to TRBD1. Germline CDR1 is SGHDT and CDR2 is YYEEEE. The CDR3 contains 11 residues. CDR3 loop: CASSLDRGWVF. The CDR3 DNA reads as TGTGCCAGCAGCTTGGACAGGGGATGGGTCTTC.

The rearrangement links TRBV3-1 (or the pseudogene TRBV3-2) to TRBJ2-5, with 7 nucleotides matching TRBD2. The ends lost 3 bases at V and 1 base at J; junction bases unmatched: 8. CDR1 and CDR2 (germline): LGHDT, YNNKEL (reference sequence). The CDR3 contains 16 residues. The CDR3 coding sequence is TGTGCCAGCAGCCAGGGTAGCGGGCGTCTCCAAGAGACCCAGTACTTC. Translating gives CASSQGSGRLQETQYF.

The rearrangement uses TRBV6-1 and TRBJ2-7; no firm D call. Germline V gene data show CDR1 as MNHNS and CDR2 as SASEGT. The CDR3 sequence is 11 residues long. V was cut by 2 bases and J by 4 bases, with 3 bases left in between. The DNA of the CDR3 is TGTGCCAGCAGTGAATGGTACGAGCAGTACTTC. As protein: CASSEWYEQYF.

CDR3 sequence (DNA): TGTGCCAGCAGCTTAGTAACCCTGAGGGCTGAAGCTTTCTTT. This sequence encodes CASSLVTLRAEAFF. The chain recombines TRBV7-2 with TRBJ1-1; D uncertain. This CDR3 has 14 residues. Trimming removed 1 base at V and 6 bases at J, with 12 bases between. CDR1 is SGHTA and CDR2 is FQGNSA in the germline V gene.

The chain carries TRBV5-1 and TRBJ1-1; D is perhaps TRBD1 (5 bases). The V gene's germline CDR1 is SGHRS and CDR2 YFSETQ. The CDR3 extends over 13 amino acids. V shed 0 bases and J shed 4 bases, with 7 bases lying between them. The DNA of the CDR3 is TGCGCCAGCAGCTTGGCAGGGTCCACTGAAGCTTTCTTT. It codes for CASSLAGSTEAFF.

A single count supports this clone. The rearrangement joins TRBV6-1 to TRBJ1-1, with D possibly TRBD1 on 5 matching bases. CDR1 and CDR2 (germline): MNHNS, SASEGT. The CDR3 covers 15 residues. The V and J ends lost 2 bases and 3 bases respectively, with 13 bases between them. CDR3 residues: CASSEQDISYTEAFF. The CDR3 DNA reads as TGTGCCAGCAGTGAACAGGACATAAGTTACACTGAAGCTTTCTTT.

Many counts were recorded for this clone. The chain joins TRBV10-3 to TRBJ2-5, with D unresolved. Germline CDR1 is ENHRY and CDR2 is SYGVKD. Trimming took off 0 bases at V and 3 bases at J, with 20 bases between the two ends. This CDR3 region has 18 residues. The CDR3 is CAISESTIRTGQEETQYF. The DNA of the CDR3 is TGTGCCATCAGTGAGTCAACAATAAGGACGGGCCAAGAAGAGACCCAGTACTTC.

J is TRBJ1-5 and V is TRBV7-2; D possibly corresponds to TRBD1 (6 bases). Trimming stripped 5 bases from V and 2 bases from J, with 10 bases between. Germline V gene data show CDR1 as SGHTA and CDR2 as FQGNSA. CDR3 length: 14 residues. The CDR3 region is CASSLDRRNQPQHF. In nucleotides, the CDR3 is TGTGCCAGCAGCCTCGACAGGCGCAATCAGCCCCAGCATTTT.

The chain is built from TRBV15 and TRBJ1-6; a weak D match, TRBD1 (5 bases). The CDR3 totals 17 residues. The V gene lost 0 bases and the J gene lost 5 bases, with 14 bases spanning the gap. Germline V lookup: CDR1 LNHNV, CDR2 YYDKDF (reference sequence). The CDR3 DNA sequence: TGTGCCACCAGCAGAGATTTGGGGCATTTCGATAATTCACCCCTCCACTTT. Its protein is CATSRDLGHFDNSPLHF.

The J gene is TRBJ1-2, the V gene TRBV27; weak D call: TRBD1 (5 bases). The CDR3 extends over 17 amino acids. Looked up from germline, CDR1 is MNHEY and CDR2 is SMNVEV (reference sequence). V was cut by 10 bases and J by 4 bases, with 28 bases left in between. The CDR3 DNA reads TGTGCCACCGCATCAGGGTTTGGAGAAGGGTTTTTCTATGGCTACACCTTC. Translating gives CATASGFGEGFFYGYTF.

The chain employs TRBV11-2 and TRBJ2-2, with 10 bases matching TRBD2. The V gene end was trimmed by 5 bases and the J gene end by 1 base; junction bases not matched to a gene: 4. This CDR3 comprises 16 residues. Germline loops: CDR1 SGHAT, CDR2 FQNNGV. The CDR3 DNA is TGTGCCAGCAGCCGTCGACTAGCGGGGAACACCGGGGAGCTGTTTTTT. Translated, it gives CASSRRLAGNTGELFF.

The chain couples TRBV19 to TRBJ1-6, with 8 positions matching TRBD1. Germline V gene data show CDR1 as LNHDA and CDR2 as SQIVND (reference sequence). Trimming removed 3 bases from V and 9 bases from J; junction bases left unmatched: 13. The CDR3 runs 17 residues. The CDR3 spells CASSITGTGGGVSPLHF. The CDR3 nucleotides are TGTGCCAGTAGTATCACCGGGACAGGCGGAGGGGTTTCACCCCTCCACTTT.

As DNA, the CDR3 is TGCAGCGTTGAAGAGCCCCGACAGGGGCAAGGCTACACCTTC. This sequence encodes CSVEEPRQGQGYTF. V gene TRBV29-1 combines with J gene TRBJ1-2, with TRBD1 matching 8 bases. Germline-derived CDR1 and CDR2 are SQVTM and ANQGSEA. The CDR3 has 14 amino acids. The V and J ends lost 0 bases and 8 bases, in that order; junction bases with no gene match: 8.

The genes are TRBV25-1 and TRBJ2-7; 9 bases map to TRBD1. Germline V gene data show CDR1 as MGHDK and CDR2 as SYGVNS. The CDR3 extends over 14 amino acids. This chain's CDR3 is CVAFRDRASYEQYF. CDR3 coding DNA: TGTGTTGCGTTCCGGGACAGGGCTTCCTACGAGCAGTACTTC.

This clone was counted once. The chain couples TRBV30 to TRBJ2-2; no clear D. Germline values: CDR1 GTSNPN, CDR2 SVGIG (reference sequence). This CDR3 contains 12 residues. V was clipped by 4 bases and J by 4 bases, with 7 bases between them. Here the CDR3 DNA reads TGTGCCTGGATCTTAGTCACCGGGGAGCTGTTTTTT. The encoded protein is CAWILVTGELFF.

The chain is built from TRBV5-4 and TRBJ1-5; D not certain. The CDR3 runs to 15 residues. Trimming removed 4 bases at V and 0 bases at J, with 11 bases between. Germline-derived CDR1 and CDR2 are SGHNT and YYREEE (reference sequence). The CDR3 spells CASSPGPNSNQPQHF. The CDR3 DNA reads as TGTGCCAGCAGCCCCGGACCTAATAGCAATCAGCCCCAGCATTTT.

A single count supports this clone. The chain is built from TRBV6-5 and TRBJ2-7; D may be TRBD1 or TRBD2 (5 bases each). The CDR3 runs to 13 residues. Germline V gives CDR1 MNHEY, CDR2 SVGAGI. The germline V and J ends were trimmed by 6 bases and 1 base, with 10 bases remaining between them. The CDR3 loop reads CASSSRESYEQYF. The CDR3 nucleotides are TGTGCCAGCAGCTCCAGGGAGTCCTACGAGCAGTACTTC.

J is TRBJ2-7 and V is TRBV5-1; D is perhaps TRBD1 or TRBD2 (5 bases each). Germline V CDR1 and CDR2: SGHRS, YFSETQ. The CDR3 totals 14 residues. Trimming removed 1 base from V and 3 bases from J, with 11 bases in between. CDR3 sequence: CASSLLTGHYEQYF. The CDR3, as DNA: TGCGCCAGCAGCTTGTTAACGGGGCACTACGAGCAGTACTTC.

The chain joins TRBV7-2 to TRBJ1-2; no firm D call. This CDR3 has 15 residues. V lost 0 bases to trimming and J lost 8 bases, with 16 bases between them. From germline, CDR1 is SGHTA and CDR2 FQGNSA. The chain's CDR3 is CASSLARAGEQGYTF. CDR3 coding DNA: TGTGCCAGCAGCTTAGCGCGGGCGGGAGAGCAAGGCTACACCTTC.

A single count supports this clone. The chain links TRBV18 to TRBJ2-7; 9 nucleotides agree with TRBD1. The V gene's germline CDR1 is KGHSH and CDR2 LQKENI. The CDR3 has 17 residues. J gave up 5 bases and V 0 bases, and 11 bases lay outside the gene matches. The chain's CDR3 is CASSPPLPGQGGNEQYF. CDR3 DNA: TGTGCCAGCTCACCACCCCTTCCGGGACAGGGAGGGAACGAGCAGTACTTC.

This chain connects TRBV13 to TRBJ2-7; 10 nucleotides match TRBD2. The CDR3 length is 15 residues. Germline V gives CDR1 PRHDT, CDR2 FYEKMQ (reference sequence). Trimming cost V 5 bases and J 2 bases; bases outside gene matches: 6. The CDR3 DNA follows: TGTGCCAGCAGCCGGTTAGCGGGGGGAACCTACGAGCAGTACTTC. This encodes CASSRLAGGTYEQYF.

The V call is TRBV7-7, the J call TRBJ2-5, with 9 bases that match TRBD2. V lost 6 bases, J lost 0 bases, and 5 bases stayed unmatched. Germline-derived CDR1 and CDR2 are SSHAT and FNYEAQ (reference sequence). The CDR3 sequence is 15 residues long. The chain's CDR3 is CASSVGLAYQETQYF. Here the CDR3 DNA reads TGTGCCAGCAGTGTAGGACTAGCGTACCAAGAGACCCAGTACTTC.